The 4 T cell receptor beta chains reported below all come from one sample, sequenced in a study of shared clonotypes between healthy human individuals. Some clones are missing from TCRdb's copy, which holds only in-frame ones; the method was immunoSEQ multiplex PCR. The sample contains about 2.1 million clones, just over 90% of which appear only once. Terminally differentiated effector memory CD45RA+ cells were left out of the naive CD8 fraction, which was CD45RO-negative and positively selected for CCR7. Sequencing was carried out using naive CD8+ T cells from PBMCs. These receptors all come from a man younger than 35 in good health. Some clones in this sample may be carry-over from other donors' samples.

The chain joins TRBV2 to TRBJ1-5, with a weak D call TRBD1 (5 bases). The CDR3 is 15 residues long. V lost 6 bases and J 1 base, leaving 13 bases between the germline ends. CDR1 SNHLY and CDR2 FYNNEI come from the germline V gene. CDR3 sequence reads: CASRTGSGSNQPQHF. The CDR3 DNA reads as TGTGCCAGCAGAACAGGTTCGGGAAGCAATCAGCCCCAGCATTTT.

The J gene is TRBJ2-1, the V gene TRBV7-2; 12 bases fit TRBD2. The CDR3 extends over 17 amino acids. Germline V gives CDR1 SGHTA, CDR2 FQGNSA. Trimming took 5 bases from V and 8 from J; bases not matched to a gene: 13. CDR3 protein: CASSLSVTSGGWDEQFF. In nucleotides, the CDR3 is TGTGCCAGCAGCCTATCCGTGACTAGCGGGGGTTGGGATGAGCAGTTCTTC.

With respect to this clone: This sample includes further DNA sequences coding for the same CDR3. The chain combines TRBV27 with TRBJ2-3, with no clear D. Trimming stripped 5 bases from V and 2 bases from J, with 8 bases between. Germline-derived CDR1 and CDR2 are MNHEY and SMNVEV (reference sequence). The CDR3 extends over 13 amino acids. This chain's CDR3 is CASSPRYTDTQYF. CDR3 sequence (DNA): TGTGCCAGCAGTCCCAGGTACACAGATACGCAGTATTTT.

Notes on this clone: Distinct nucleotide sequences in the sample also encode this CDR3. The rearrangement links TRBV9 to TRBJ2-7; 9 bases match TRBD1. With V trimmed by 2 bases and J by 2 bases, 2 bases remained unmatched. CDR1 and CDR2 from the germline V gene are SGDLS and YYNGEE. This CDR3 comprises 14 residues. CDR3 region: CASSVGTGTYEQYF. The CDR3 DNA is TGTGCCAGCAGCGTTGGGACAGGGACCTACGAGCAGTACTTC. The entire variable domain, with the rest obtained from reference TRBV9 and TRBJ2-7, is as follows: DSGVTQTPKHLITATGQRVTLRCSPRSGDLSVYWYQQSLDQGLQFLIQYYNGEERAKGNILERFSAQQFPDLHSELNLSSLELGDSALYFCASSVGTGTYEQYFGPGTRLTVT.